This passage covers 12 T cell receptor beta chains from one sample sequenced in a study of blood T cells in healthy people across ages. Alongside a J-beta primer mix, a sample-barcoded 5' primer served in a second PCR lasting about 7 to 11 cycles. TCRdb recomputed calls from the 5' RACE reads with MiXCR, one row per CDR3 protein. This repertoire shows around 1,500,000 distinct CDR3 sequences, approximately 30% found once; its top ten account for roughly 8%. The sample consisted of blood. All receptors derive from a woman aged 25 to 39 in good health.

CDR3 bases: TGTGCCAGCACCACGGGGAATGAAAAACTGTTTTTT. This gives the protein CASTTGNEKLFF. This rearrangement joins TRBV6-2 or TRBV6-3 to TRBJ1-4; D remains unclear. Germline V gene sequence: CDR1 MNHEY, CDR2 SVGEGT. The germline V and J ends were trimmed by 7 bases and 5 bases, with 8 bases remaining between them. This CDR3 is built from 12 residues.

The chain links TRBV6-6 to TRBJ1-6; D remains ambiguous. Germline V gene lookup returns CDR1 MNHNY and CDR2 SVGAGI (reference sequence). The CDR3 is made up of 14 amino acids. The V end lost 2 bases, the J end lost 14 bases, and 16 bases lay between the germline ends. The CDR3 sequence: CASSYGETSATLHF. The CDR3 DNA follows: TGTGCCAGCAGTTACGGTGAGACCTCCGCGACCCTCCACTTT.

CDR3: CASGGREDTQYF. The CDR3 DNA reads TGTGCCAGCGGCGGCCGGGAGGATACGCAGTATTTT. The chain combines TRBV6-2 or TRBV6-3 with TRBJ2-3, with D perhaps matching TRBD2 (6 bases). Germline V gene sequence: CDR1 MNHEY, CDR2 SVGEGT. The germline V and J ends were trimmed by 8 bases and 6 bases, with 12 bases remaining between them. The CDR3 is 12 residues long.

In its sample, this clonotype was seen a few times. This rearrangement joins TRBV6-2 or TRBV6-3 to TRBJ1-5; D is uncertain. Trimming pared 8 bases from V and 3 bases from J, leaving 11 bases between. This CDR3 is 13 amino acids long. Germline values: CDR1 MNHEY, CDR2 SVGEGT. CDR3 sequence: CASQKTVNQPQHF. In DNA form, the CDR3 reads TGTGCCAGCCAAAAGACGGTCAATCAGCCCCAGCATTTT.

The chain uses TRBV7-6 and TRBJ2-2; 10 bases align to TRBD1. CDR1 and CDR2 (germline): SGHVS, FNYEAQ. The CDR3 has 16 residues. J lost 5 bases, V lost 5 bases, and 8 bases had no gene match. The CDR3 region is CASSTAPGQGTGELFF. For the CDR3, the DNA is TGTGCCAGCAGCACAGCCCCGGGACAGGGGACCGGGGAGCTGTTTTTT.

V gene TRBV11-2 combines with J gene TRBJ2-1; no reliable D call. From germline, CDR1 is SGHAT and CDR2 FQNNGV. The CDR3 covers 15 residues. V gave up 5 bases and J gave up 5 bases, with 16 bases separating them. This chain's CDR3 is CASSRNRDHNNEQFF. Here the CDR3 DNA reads TGTGCCAGCAGCCGTAACCGAGACCACAACAATGAGCAGTTCTTC.

This chain connects TRBV11-2 to TRBJ2-5; 7 bases fit TRBD2. Germline trimming cut 5 bases from V and 5 bases from J; bases unmatched to any gene: 14. This CDR3 is built from 16 residues. The V gene's germline CDR1 is SGHAT and CDR2 FQNNGV. DNA for the CDR3: TGTGCCAGCAGCGCCCGACTAAGCGGGGCAAGGGAGACCCAGTACTTC. This sequence encodes CASSARLSGARETQYF.

This clonotype showed up just a few times. CDR3 nucleotides: TGCGCCAGCAGCTTCAGGGGCGTAGACACTGAAGCTTTCTTT. Translating it yields CASSFRGVDTEAFF. This rearrangement joins TRBV5-1 to TRBJ1-1; maybe TRBD1 (6 bases). V shed 2 bases and J shed 3 bases, with 11 bases lying between them. This CDR3 comprises 14 residues. From germline, CDR1 is SGHRS and CDR2 YFSETQ.

This clonotype appeared a few times. The V gene is TRBV6-1, the J gene TRBJ2-4; weak D call: TRBD1 (6 bases). Germline lookup yields CDR1 MNHNS and CDR2 SASEGT. Trimming shortened V by 6 bases and J by 12 bases, and 15 bases separated the two germline ends. This CDR3 spans 12 amino acids. The CDR3 coding sequence is TGTGCCAGCAGACTTGGACAGCCGACTCAGTACTTC. Its translation is CASRLGQPTQYF.

This clonotype was seen many times. The V and J genes are TRBV5-5 and TRBJ2-7, with D possibly being TRBD2 (5 bases). Germline-derived CDR1 and CDR2 are SGHKS and YYEKEE (reference sequence). V lost 0 bases and J lost 5, with 6 bases in between. The CDR3 contains 12 residues. The CDR3 is CASSLDSDEQYF. The CDR3, as DNA: TGTGCCAGCAGCTTGGATAGCGACGAGCAGTACTTC.

The rearrangement uses TRBV2 and TRBJ1-4; TRBD1 matches at 7 bases. The ends lost 6 bases at V and 3 bases at J; junction bases unmatched: 7. The CDR3 has 15 amino acids. Germline V gives CDR1 SNHLY, CDR2 FYNNEI. The CDR3 bases are TGTGCCAGCAGCCGCTTCCAGGGGGCTAATGAAAAACTGTTTTTT. This translates into CASSRFQGANEKLFF.

This clonotype was seen a few times. The J gene is TRBJ2-1, the V gene TRBV6-5, with TRBD2 identical over 8 bases. Unmatched junction bases numbered 4, after V lost 8 bases and J lost 1 base. CDR1 and CDR2 from the germline V gene are MNHEY and SVGAGI. The CDR3 has 14 amino acids. This chain's CDR3 is CASRGGASYNEQFF. The CDR3 DNA reads TGTGCCAGCCGGGGGGGGGCATCCTACAATGAGCAGTTCTTC.